Below are 5 T cell receptor beta chains sequenced from a single sample in a study of blood T cells in healthy people across ages. A J-beta primer mix and a sample-barcoded 5' primer were used in a second PCR of about 6 to 12 cycles. MiXCR was run by TCRdb on the 5' RACE reads, yielding one entry per CDR3 protein. The table has 1.8 million or so distinct CDR3 sequences, about two fifths seen once. The sample was blood. Source of these receptors: a human donor in good health.

The chain employs TRBV14 and TRBJ2-3; D is ambiguous. The CDR3 totals 13 residues. The V gene lost 7 bases and the J gene lost 6 bases, with 14 bases spanning the gap. Germline CDR1 reads SGHDN; CDR2 reads FVKESK. The CDR3 sequence is CASTLLDPDTQYF. CDR3 nucleotides: TGTGCCAGCACCCTTTTGGATCCGGATACGCAGTATTTT.

The CDR3 protein is CASSERGGDEKLFF. As DNA, the CDR3 is TGCGCCAGCAGCGAGAGGGGCGGGGATGAAAAACTGTTTTTT. V gene TRBV5-1 combines with J gene TRBJ1-4; a weak D match, TRBD1 (5 bases). The CDR3 length is 14 residues. Germline CDR1 reads SGHRS; CDR2 reads YFSETQ. The V gene lost 4 bases and the J gene lost 6 bases, with 13 bases spanning the gap.

As to this clonotype: An end of the junction differs from the germline gene, which may be a read error. The rearrangement links TRBV2 to TRBJ2-4; 11 nucleotides agree with TRBD2. The last part of the DNA fits TRBJ2-5 better; the J call may be wrong. The CDR3 is 15 residues long. Germline V gene lookup returns CDR1 SNHLY and CDR2 FYNNEI. CDR3 loop: CANSGMTSGEETQYF. The CDR3 DNA sequence: TGTGCCAACAGTGGAATGACTAGCGGGGAAGAGACCCAGTACTTC.

The gene calls are TRBV18 and TRBJ1-2; D may be TRBD1 (5 bases). The CDR3 runs to 13 residues. Germline loops: CDR1 KGHSH, CDR2 LQKENI. V lost 6 bases to trimming and J lost 8 bases, with 16 bases between them. The DNA of the CDR3 is TGTGCCAGCTCCTCGACAGATACGGAGGGCTACACCTTC. It codes for CASSSTDTEGYTF.

The chain has TRBV15 and TRBJ1-1, with D possibly TRBD1 on 6 matching bases. The CDR3 is 15 residues long. The germline CDR1 and CDR2 sequences are LNHNV and YYDKDF (reference sequence). V was shortened by 0 bases and J by 7 bases, with 15 bases between the two germline ends. The CDR3 DNA reads as TGTGCCACCAGCAGAGATCTGGGGGCGACGGGTGAAGCTTTCTTT. Its protein product is CATSRDLGATGEAFF.